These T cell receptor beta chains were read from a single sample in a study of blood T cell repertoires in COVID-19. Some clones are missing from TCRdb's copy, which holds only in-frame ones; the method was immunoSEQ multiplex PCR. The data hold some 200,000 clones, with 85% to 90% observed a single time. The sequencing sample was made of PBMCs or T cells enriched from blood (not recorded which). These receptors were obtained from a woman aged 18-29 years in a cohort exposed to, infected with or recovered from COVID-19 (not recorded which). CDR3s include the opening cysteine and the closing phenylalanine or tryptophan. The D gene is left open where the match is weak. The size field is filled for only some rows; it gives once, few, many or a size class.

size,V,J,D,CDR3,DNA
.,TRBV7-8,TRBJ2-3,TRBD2,CASSLYKREAIDTQYF,TGTGCCAGCAGCTTATATAAGCGGGAGGCCATAGATACGCAGTATTTT
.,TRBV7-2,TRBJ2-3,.,CASSLFWEIGTDTQYF,TGTGCCAGCAGCTTATTTTGGGAGATCGGCACAGATACGCAGTATTTT
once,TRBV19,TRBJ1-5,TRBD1,CATCSHRDRGNQPQHF,TGTGCCACTTGTTCTCACCGGGACAGGGGTAATCAGCCCCAGCATTTT
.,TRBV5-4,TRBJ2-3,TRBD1,CASSVVRDRLTDTQYF,TGTGCCAGCAGCGTAGTGAGGGACAGACTCACAGATACGCAGTATTTT
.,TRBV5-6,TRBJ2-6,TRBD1,CASETGLSGANVLTF,TGTGCCAGCGAGACAGGGCTCTCTGGGGCCAACGTCCTGACTTTC
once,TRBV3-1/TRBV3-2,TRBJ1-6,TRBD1,CASSQADRGFSPLHF,TGTGCCAGCAGCCAAGCCGACAGGGGCTTTTCACCCCTCCACTTT
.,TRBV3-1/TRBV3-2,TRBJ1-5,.,CASSMQAVPDQPQHF,TGTGCCAGCAGCATGCAGGCCGTTCCGGATCAGCCCCAGCATTTT
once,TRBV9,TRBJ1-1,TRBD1,CASSPRTGANLEAFF,TGTGCCAGCAGCCCGAGGACAGGGGCCAATCTCGAAGCTTTCTTT
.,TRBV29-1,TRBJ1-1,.,CSVEGRLGTEAFF,TGCAGCGTTGAAGGGAGACTCGGGACTGAAGCTTTCTTT
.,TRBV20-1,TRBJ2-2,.,CSASGGPNTGELFF,TGCAGTGCTAGTGGTGGGCCGAACACCGGGGAGCTGTTTTTT
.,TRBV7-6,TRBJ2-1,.,CASSLAIVDYNEQFF,TGTGCCAGCAGCTTAGCGATCGTAGACTACAATGAGCAGTTCTTC
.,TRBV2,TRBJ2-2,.,CASTLDSSNTGELFF,TGTGCCAGCACTCTGGACTCCTCGAACACCGGGGAGCTGTTTTTT
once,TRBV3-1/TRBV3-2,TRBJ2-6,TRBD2,CASSQDGGFYSGANVLTF,TGTGCCAGCAGCCAAGACGGGGGGTTTTACTCTGGGGCCAACGTCCTGACTTTC
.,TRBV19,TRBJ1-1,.,CASSWTQGSEAFF,TGTGCCAGTAGTTGGACCCAGGGGAGTGAAGCTTTCTTT
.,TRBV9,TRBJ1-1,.,CASSVGLGAVTEAFF,TGTGCCAGCAGCGTAGGACTGGGAGCGGTTACTGAAGCTTTCTTT
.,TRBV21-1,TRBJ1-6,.,CASSKELWGHLSPLHF,TGTGCCAGCAGCAAAGAGCTGTGGGGGCATCTTTCACCCCTCCACTTT
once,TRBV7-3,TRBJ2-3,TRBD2,CASRRGSSGELTDTQYF,TGTGCCAGCAGACGGGGATCTAGCGGAGAACTCACAGATACGCAGTATTTT
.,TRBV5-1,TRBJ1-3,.,CASSEASGNTIYF,TGCGCCAGCAGCGAGGCCTCTGGAAACACCATATATTTT
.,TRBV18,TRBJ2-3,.,CASSPPAGPGDTQYF,TGTGCCAGCTCACCACCGGCGGGGCCGGGAGATACGCAGTATTTT
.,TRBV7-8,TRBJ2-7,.,CASSFETGHPYYEQYF,TGTGCCAGCAGCTTTGAGACAGGACACCCGTACTACGAGCAGTACTTC
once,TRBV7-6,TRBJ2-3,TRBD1,CASSSTGASTDTQYF,TGTGCCAGCAGCTCGACAGGGGCTAGCACAGATACGCAGTATTTT
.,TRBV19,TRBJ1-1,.,CASSITPLNTEAFF,TGTGCCAGTAGTATTACACCCTTGAACACTGAAGCTTTCTTT
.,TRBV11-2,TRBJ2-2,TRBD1,CASSLEGQGVAGELFF,TGTGCCAGCAGCTTAGAAGGACAGGGAGTGGCCGGGGAGCTGTTTTTT
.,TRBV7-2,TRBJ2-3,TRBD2,CASSSKPIAGGPPDTQYF,TGTGCCAGCAGCTCCAAACCAATAGCGGGAGGGCCCCCAGATACGCAGTATTTT
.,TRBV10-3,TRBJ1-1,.,CATTDLRNTEAFF,TGTGCCACCACAGACCTACGGAACACTGAAGCTTTCTTT
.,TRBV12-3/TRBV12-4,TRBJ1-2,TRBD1,CASSLGQGDGYTF,TGTGCCAGCAGTTTAGGCCAGGGGGATGGCTACACCTTC
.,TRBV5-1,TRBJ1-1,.,CASSLAVGALNTEAFF,TGCGCCAGCAGCTTGGCCGTGGGGGCCTTGAACACTGAAGCTTTCTTT
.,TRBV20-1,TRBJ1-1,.,CSAAGDTEAFF,TGCAGTGCTGCCGGGGACACTGAAGCTTTCTTT
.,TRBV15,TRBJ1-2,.,CATSRDRANYGYTF,TGTGCCACCAGCAGAGATCGGGCTAACTATGGCTACACCTTC
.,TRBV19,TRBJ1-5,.,CASSIDRGYAGVDQPQHF,TGTGCCAGTAGTATAGATAGGGGCTATGCAGGGGTGGATCAGCCCCAGCATTTT
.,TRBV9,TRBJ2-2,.,CASTQTGGELFF,TGTGCCAGCACCCAGACAGGAGGGGAGCTGTTTTTT
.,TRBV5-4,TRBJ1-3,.,CASSLAGFELSSGNTIYF,TGTGCCAGCAGCTTGGCAGGTTTCGAACTCAGCTCTGGAAACACCATATATTTT